This TCR beta chain was captured in a study of monozygotic twins with inflammatory bowel disease (dated by TCRdb to between 2018 and 2021). About the full investigation: The full study comprised approximately 28 monozygotic twin pairs: nine German pairs (four IBD-concordant, five IBD-discordant) and 19 IBD-discordant Danish pairs. Disease-associated traits were sought mainly through comparisons between IBD patients and their genetically identical healthy co-twins within discordant pairs. Each individual had, on average, about 151 000 unique TCRalpha sequences and 181 000 unique TCRbeta sequences available for analysis.

Points the paper makes about the study in general: Differing immunosuppressive treatments among patients may have added background noise and inter-individual variability to the repertoires. Fewer clonotypes were shared with other individuals by IBD patients than by healthy twins, most markedly in patients showing signs of disease activity. TCRbeta repertoire diversity, by inverse Simpson index, was decreased in IBD patients compared with their healthy co-twins. Repertoire similarity did not differ between concordant and discordant twins, which could be due to limited statistical power. No single strong signal or clonotype linked to IBD turned up in the results, so the idea that one exists was not supported. Distinction between different T cell subtypes could not be achieved in the analysis.

From each donor, a roughly 2.5 ml peripheral blood sample was collected into PAXgene tubes and kept at -80 degrees C. Without T cell sorting, total RNA was isolated from whole blood using the PAXgene blood miRNA kit on an automated QIAcube. Peripheral blood from monozygotic twin pairs, either concordant or discordant for inflammatory bowel disease, underwent deep TCRalpha and TCRbeta repertoire profiling that used unique molecular barcoding. Smoking habits were recorded for all twin pairs, and individuals were classified as current, former or never smokers. CDR3 length: 15 amino acids, cysteine to phenylalanine. A DNA sequence was not provided. Looking up the germline V gene yields CDR1 SGHRS and CDR2 YFSETQ. The library relied on 5' RACE. Each TCR library was prepared from around 3,400 ng of total RNA. For each sample, cDNA synthesis was carried out in eight separate reactions using SMARTScribe reverse transcriptase. During cDNA synthesis, template switching introduced unique molecular identifiers that contained a 6-nucleotide sample barcode. Two nested PCRs of approximately 16 and 10 cycles amplified the TCRalpha and TCRbeta cDNA, and bead purification followed each PCR. Before amplification, the cDNA was treated with uracil DNA-glycosylase and purified using the QIAquick PCR purification kit. The second PCR added Illumina TruSeq-compatible adapters along with sample-specific barcodes. Library quality and concentration were assessed using TapeStation and Qubit, and approximately 5 ng of each library was pooled. Pooled libraries were sequenced on an Illumina HiSeq2500 single-index Rapid Run with 2 x 100 bp reads and custom sequencing primers. The source study handled its data this way. UMI-based consensus assembly with MiGEC version 1.2.6 was used to correct PCR and sequencing errors. V(D)J alignment, clonotype assembly and CDR3 extraction were performed with MiXCR version 2.1.1. To normalise gene usage, clonotype sharing and MAIT/NKT TCR abundance, the top 1000, 10 000 and 20 000 clonotypes in each sample were analysed. Diversity was computed as the inverse Simpson index with the vegan R package after downsampling to 27 000 UMIs. Paired Mann-Whitney U tests on discordant twin pairs were used, with Benjamini-Hochberg multiple-testing correction. Based on TCRdb reprocessing of the reads, there is one entry per CDR3 protein sequence, and DNA is missing. For this entry, the V and J calls and clone size follow TCRdb and not the study's own pipeline. The table of this sample itemizes 400,000 to 500,000 distinct CDR3 sequences. Approximately 2.3% of the sample rests with the top ten.

For this clonotype: Its antigen is still unknown.

The chain couples TRBV5-1 to TRBJ1-1. The TCR originated in a human donor with ulcerative colitis or Crohn's disease, or a healthy co-twin of an affected twin (not recorded which). The sequenced sample consisted of blood. CDR3 region: CASSPTGRTNTEAFF.